Listed here are 21 T cell receptor beta chains from one sample, sequenced in a study of T cells in Graves' hyperthyroidism and ophthalmopathy. Template material for amplifying TCR beta CDR3 regions consisted of RNA transcripts. With the HTBI primer set, the TCR CDR3 went through a first round of RT-PCR. Each CDR3 protein gets one entry after TCRdb re-called the multiplex PCR reads with MiXCR. This sample has roughly 330,000 distinct CDR3 sequences; roughly 17% occur once, and the top ten carry approximately 35%. Sequenced material: blood. Receptor source: a man younger than 40 with Graves' hyperthyroidism.

This clonotype has ten or more counts. This chain connects TRBV28 to TRBJ1-2, with D tentatively TRBD1 (5 bases). The length of the CDR3 is 15 residues. Germline V lookup: CDR1 MDHEN, CDR2 SYDVKM. With 7 bases removed from V and 1 base from J, the gap between germline ends came to 16 bases. The CDR3 protein is CASNTIGEVNYGYTF. CDR3 nucleotides: TGTGCCAGCAACACTATAGGGGAGGTTAACTATGGCTACACCTTC.

This clonotype has at least ten counts. The chain combines TRBV7-8 with TRBJ2-1, with TRBD1 as a possible D gene (5 bases). V lost 5 bases to trimming and J lost 9 bases, with 14 bases between them. Per germline, CDR1 SGHVS and CDR2 FQNEAQ. The CDR3 spans 13 residues. The CDR3 spells CASSRRVGFEQFF. The CDR3 DNA reads as TGTGCCAGCAGCCGCAGGGTTGGCTTTGAGCAGTTCTTC.

This clonotype has ten or more counts. This sequence joins TRBV28 and TRBJ1-5; 7 positions match TRBD1. This CDR3 comprises 13 residues. The germline V gene has CDR1 MDHEN and CDR2 SYDVKM. V was clipped by 6 bases and J by 7 bases; unmatched bases: 6. CDR3 bases: TGTGCCAGCAGGTACAGGGGTTGGCAGCCCCAGCATTTT. Translation gives CASRYRGWQPQHF.

The rearrangement uses TRBV7-9 and TRBJ2-2, with D maybe TRBD1 (5 bases). Germline V gene lookup returns CDR1 SEHNR and CDR2 FQNEAQ (reference sequence). V was pared by 5 bases and J by 8 bases, with 6 bases between. The CDR3 has 11 residues. The CDR3 sequence is CASSRQGELFF. The CDR3 DNA sequence: TGTGCCAGCAGCCGACAGGGGGAGCTGTTTTTT.

This clonotype came up many times. J is TRBJ2-4 and V is TRBV7-8; D not certain. Trimming took off 5 bases at V and 0 bases at J, with 8 bases between the two ends. Per the germline V gene, CDR1 is SGHVS and CDR2 is FQNEAQ. The CDR3 runs 14 residues. The DNA of the CDR3 is TGTGCCAGCAGCACCATATTAGCCAAAAACATTCAGTACTTC. This sequence encodes CASSTILAKNIQYF.

Many counts were recorded for this clonotype. The chain uses TRBV11-1 and TRBJ2-2; 7 bases map to TRBD2. CDR1 and CDR2 (germline): SGHAT, FQDESV (reference sequence). J gave up 6 bases and V 6 bases, and 19 bases lay outside the gene matches. The CDR3 loop spans 18 amino acids. CDR3 DNA sequence: TGTGCCAGCAGGGAACGGGCTAGCGGCCCCGGTGGTCCCGGGGAGCTGTTTTTT. Its translation: CASRERASGPGGPGELFF.

With respect to this clonotype: This may be a read error, as it is one base from a much larger clone. In DNA form, the CDR3 reads TGTGCCAGTAGGCAAAGGGGATACAATGAGCAGTTCTTC. The encoded protein is CASRQRGYNEQFF. V is TRBV19 and J is TRBJ2-1, with a tentative D call TRBD1 (5 bases). V dropped 6 bases and J dropped 4 bases, with 10 bases sitting between them. The germline V gene encodes CDR1 LNHDA and CDR2 SQIVND (reference sequence). The CDR3 sequence is 13 residues long. Combining the CDR3 with reference TRBV19 and TRBJ2-1 gives the whole variable domain DGGITQSPKYLFRKEGQNVTLSCEQNLNHDAMYWYRQDPGQGLRLIYYSQIVNDFQKGDIAEGYSVSREKKESFPLTVTSAQKNPTAFYLCASRQRGYNEQFFGPGTRLTVL.

This clonotype has ten or more counts. The V and J genes are TRBV6-1 and TRBJ1-2; 9 bases match TRBD1. Unmatched junction bases numbered 5, after V lost 4 bases and J lost 5 bases. Germline V gene sequence: CDR1 MNHNS, CDR2 SASEGT. The CDR3 spans 14 residues. As DNA, the CDR3 is TGTGCCAGCAGTGCCGGGACAGGGCTATATGGCTACACCTTC. Translated, it gives CASSAGTGLYGYTF.

This clonotype was seen many times. V gene TRBV6-1 combines with J gene TRBJ2-5; 11 positions agree with TRBD2. This CDR3 is 16 amino acids long. J lost 5 bases, V lost 4 bases, and 9 bases had no gene match. Per germline, CDR1 MNHNS and CDR2 SASEGT. This CDR3 is CASSARLAGGPETQYF. In DNA, the CDR3 is TGTGCCAGCAGTGCCAGGTTAGCGGGAGGGCCGGAGACCCAGTACTTC.

The genes are TRBV5-1 and TRBJ2-1; D gene ambiguous. This CDR3 is 11 amino acids long. The V end was cut by 4 bases, the J end by 10 bases, with 9 bases between. Germline lookup yields CDR1 SGHRS and CDR2 YFSETQ. The CDR3: CASSEFREQFF. CDR3 nucleotides: TGCGCCAGCAGCGAGTTCAGAGAGCAGTTCTTC.

At least ten counts were recorded for this clonotype. The chain couples TRBV7-3 to TRBJ2-3; 8 bases fit TRBD2. The CDR3 covers 17 residues. Losses at the gene ends were 5 bases for V and 6 bases for J; bases not matched to a gene: 16. The germline V gene encodes CDR1 SGHTA and CDR2 FQGTGA. CDR3 region: CASSPHYGGRSLDTQYF. The CDR3 DNA follows: TGTGCCAGCAGCCCCCATTATGGCGGGAGGTCCCTTGATACGCAGTATTTT. Using reference TRBV7-3 and TRBJ2-3 for the parts outside the CDR3, the full variable domain is GAGVSQTPSNKVTEKGKYVELRCDPISGHTALYWYRQSLGQGPEFLIYFQGTGAADDSGLPNDRFFAVRPEGSVSTLKIQRTERGDSAVYLCASSPHYGGRSLDTQYFGPGTRLTVL.

The chain is built from TRBV29-1 and TRBJ2-2, with 7 bases that match TRBD2. The CDR3 extends over 15 amino acids. Germline V gene sequence: CDR1 SQVTM, CDR2 ANQGSEA. Trimming at V came to 7 bases and at J to 5 bases, leaving 13 bases not matched to a gene. The chain's CDR3 is CSADPSGMGTGELFF. In nucleotides, the CDR3 is TGCAGCGCCGACCCCAGCGGGATGGGTACCGGGGAGCTGTTTTTT.

This clonotype was seen many times. The chain is built from TRBV30 and TRBJ2-4; D is ambiguous. The V end lost 0 bases, the J end lost 1 base, and 7 bases lay between the germline ends. Per germline, CDR1 GTSNPN and CDR2 SVGIG (reference sequence). The CDR3 loop spans 14 amino acids. The CDR3 region is CAWSVRLAKNIQYF. The CDR3 DNA follows: TGTGCCTGGAGTGTACGGTTGGCCAAAAACATTCAGTACTTC.

The chain employs TRBV3-1 and TRBJ1-6, with D uncertain. The CDR3 is 13 amino acids. Germline loops: CDR1 LGHDT, CDR2 YNNKEL (reference sequence). The V end was cut by 1 base, the J end by 10 bases, with 8 bases between. The CDR3 region is CASSQGVGSPLHF. The CDR3 DNA reads as TGTGCCAGCAGCCAAGGAGTCGGATCACCCCTCCACTTT. Based on the CDR3 plus reference TRBV3-1 and TRBJ1-6, the full variable domain is DTAVSQTPKYLVTQMGNDKSIKCEQNLGHDTMYWYKQDSKKFLKIMFSYNNKELIINETVPNRFSPKSPDKAHLNLHINSLELGDSAVYFCASSQGVGSPLHFGNGTRLTVT.

The table lists this clonotype with many counts. The rearrangement joins TRBV20-1 to TRBJ1-1; TRBD1 matches at 7 bases. Germline CDR1 and CDR2: DFQATT and SNEGSKA (reference sequence). The length of the CDR3 is 16 residues. Trimming took 2 bases from V and 1 from J; bases not matched to a gene: 10. The CDR3 here is CSARPIVGQRNTEAFF. The CDR3, as DNA: TGCAGTGCTAGACCGATTGTGGGACAGAGGAACACTGAAGCTTTCTTT.

In its sample, this clonotype was seen a few times. The chain couples TRBV7-6 to TRBJ1-6; TRBD1 matches 7 bases. The V gene's germline CDR1 is SGHVS and CDR2 FNYEAQ. CDR3 length: 16 residues. V shed 5 bases and J 0 bases; nucleotides not matched to a gene: 4. DNA of the CDR3: TGTGCCAGCAGCAAGACAGGGAGCTCCTATAATTCACCCCTCCACTTT. Amino acid sequence: CASSKTGSSYNSPLHF.

This clonotype was recorded a few times. This chain joins TRBV27 and TRBJ2-7; D uncertain. This CDR3 spans 15 amino acids. V was shortened by 3 bases and J by 4 bases, with 16 bases between the two germline ends. Germline V gives CDR1 MNHEY, CDR2 SMNVEV (reference sequence). This CDR3 is CASSFSSLALYEQYF. The DNA for the CDR3 is TGTGCCAGCAGTTTCTCTTCCCTGGCTTTATACGAGCAGTACTTC.

This clonotype was seen ten or more times. The chain recombines TRBV28 with TRBJ2-7; D gene unclear. The germline gives CDR1 MDHEN, CDR2 SYDVKM. The germline V and J ends were trimmed by 3 bases and 6 bases, with 6 bases remaining between them. The CDR3 is 11 residues long. CDR3 sequence: CASSFFGEQYF. CDR3 bases: TGTGCCAGCAGTTTTTTCGGCGAGCAGTACTTC.

The CDR3 spells CSVDVPVEAKNIQYF. In nucleotides, the CDR3 is TGCAGCGTTGACGTTCCTGTGGAGGCCAAAAACATTCAGTACTTC. The chain is built from TRBV29-1 and TRBJ2-4; D unresolved. V dropped 3 bases and J dropped 1 base, with 13 bases sitting between them. Germline CDR1 and CDR2: SQVTM and ANQGSEA. The CDR3 consists of 15 residues.

There are a few counts of this clonotype. This sequence joins TRBV15 and TRBJ2-2; D gene ambiguous. Per germline, CDR1 LNHNV and CDR2 YYDKDF (reference sequence). CDR3 length: 14 amino acids. The V gene lost 4 bases and the J gene lost 2 bases, with 8 bases spanning the gap. CDR3 amino acids: CATSIWLNTGELFF. In DNA form, the CDR3 reads TGTGCCACCAGCATATGGCTAAACACCGGGGAGCTGTTTTTT.

This clonotype was seen many times. This chain uses TRBV7-9 with TRBJ2-7; D possibly corresponds to TRBD2 (7 bases). The CDR3 has 17 residues. Trimming cost V 5 bases and J 0 bases, with 20 bases left between them. CDR1 and CDR2 (germline): SEHNR, FQNEAQ (reference sequence). For the CDR3, the DNA is TGTGCCAGCAGCCCTAGCGGAGGGGGTCCTAGCTCCTACGAGCAGTACTTC. Amino acid sequence: CASSPSGGGPSSYEQYF.